Each of the 14 T cell receptor beta chains below was sequenced from the same sample in a study of T cell responses to AZD1222 COVID-19 vaccine. The protocol was immunoSEQ multiplex PCR, while the TCRdb copy is restricted to in-frame clones and leaves out a portion. Of about 78,000 clones in the sample, over 75% were seen once. The material was peripheral blood, obtained 28 days after the second AZD1222 dose. Source of these receptors: an adult who received the AZD1222 COVID-19 vaccine.

This rearrangement joins TRBV7-9 to TRBJ1-1; the D gene is possibly TRBD1 (6 bases). Trimming pared 8 bases from V and 2 bases from J, leaving 9 bases between. The CDR3 extends over 12 amino acids. From germline, CDR1 is SEHNR and CDR2 FQNEAQ (reference sequence). CDR3 sequence: CASGRGNTEAFF. The CDR3 nucleotides are TGTGCCAGCGGCAGGGGAAACACTGAAGCTTTCTTT.

The chain joins TRBV19 to TRBJ2-2, with a tentative D call TRBD1 (6 bases). Germline-derived CDR1 and CDR2 are LNHDA and SQIVND (reference sequence). Trimming removed 4 bases at V and 1 base at J, with 13 bases between. CDR3 length: 16 amino acids. CDR3 region: CASSTSGTLNTGELFF. The CDR3, as DNA: TGTGCCAGTAGTACCTCCGGGACACTGAACACCGGGGAGCTGTTTTTT.

This chain joins TRBV9 and TRBJ2-7; a possible D gene is TRBD1 (6 bases). The CDR3 runs to 15 residues. Germline V gene data show CDR1 as SGDLS and CDR2 as YYNGEE. V was pared by 0 bases and J by 2 bases, with 12 bases between. DNA of the CDR3: TGTGCCAGCAGCGTAGATCAGGGGTCCACCTACGAGCAGTACTTC. Translated: CASSVDQGSTYEQYF. The variable domain in full, with the rest retrieved from reference TRBV9 and TRBJ2-7, is DSGVTQTPKHLITATGQRVTLRCSPRSGDLSVYWYQQSLDQGLQFLIQYYNGEERAKGNILERFSAQQFPDLHSELNLSSLELGDSALYFCASSVDQGSTYEQYFGPGTRLTVT.

The chain employs TRBV19 and TRBJ1-5; D remains ambiguous. The germline V gene encodes CDR1 LNHDA and CDR2 SQIVND (reference sequence). This CDR3 has 13 amino acids. The V gene lost 7 bases and the J gene lost 1 base, with 8 bases spanning the gap. CDR3 nucleotides: TGTGCCAGTACTCCTAACAGCAATCAGCCCCAGCATTTT. The encoded protein is CASTPNSNQPQHF.

The chain employs TRBV7-3 and TRBJ2-5; no definite D call. This CDR3 is built from 13 residues. The ends were cut back, 3 bases at V and 2 bases at J, with 7 bases in the middle. The germline CDR1 and CDR2 sequences are SGHTA and FQGTGA. The CDR3 is CASSFEPQETQYF. The CDR3 DNA reads TGTGCCAGCAGCTTTGAACCACAAGAGACCCAGTACTTC.

The chain links TRBV5-4 to TRBJ2-5; 7 nucleotides agree with TRBD2. CDR1 is SGHNT and CDR2 is YYREEE in the germline V gene (reference sequence). With 4 bases clipped from V and 5 bases from J, the junction kept 17 bases outside the gene matches. The CDR3 has 17 residues. The CDR3 nucleotides are TGTGCCAGCAGCCCGGGGGGAGCTCAGCGGGGTGCGGAGACCCAGTACTTC. This codes for CASSPGGAQRGAETQYF. The complete variable domain, with remaining parts taken from reference TRBV5-4 and TRBJ2-5, reads ETGVTQSPTHLIKTRGQQVTLRCSSQSGHNTVSWYQQALGQGPQFIFQYYREEENGRGNFPPRFSGLQFPNYSSELNVNALELDDSALYLCASSPGGAQRGAETQYFGPGTRLLVL.

CDR3 amino acids: CASSPSLLAANEQFF. The DNA for the CDR3 is TGTGCCAGCAGCCCTTCCCTCCTAGCGGCCAATGAGCAGTTCTTC. The chain couples TRBV7-3 to TRBJ2-1; TRBD2 matches 7 bases. The germline V gene has CDR1 SGHTA and CDR2 FQGTGA. V gave up 5 bases and J gave up 6 bases; unmatched junction bases: 10. The CDR3 runs to 15 residues. The full variable domain, in which reference TRBV7-3 and TRBJ2-1 provide the parts outside the CDR3, is GAGVSQTPSNKVTEKGKYVELRCDPISGHTALYWYRQSLGQGPEFLIYFQGTGAADDSGLPNDRFFAVRPEGSVSTLKIQRTERGDSAVYLCASSPSLLAANEQFFGPGTRLTVL.

The chain employs TRBV7-8 and TRBJ1-2; D gene uncertain. V was shortened by 1 base and J by 2 bases, with 5 bases between the two germline ends. The CDR3 length is 13 residues. Germline CDR1 SGHVS, CDR2 FQNEAQ. Here the CDR3 DNA reads TGTGCCAGCAGCTTAGAAGAGAACTATGGCTACACCTTC. This sequence encodes CASSLEENYGYTF.

The J gene is TRBJ1-5, the V gene TRBV19; no clear D gene. Germline CDR1 is LNHDA and CDR2 is SQIVND (reference sequence). The CDR3 is 14 residues long. Trimming removed 5 bases at V and 4 bases at J, with 12 bases between. The CDR3 bases are TGTGCCAGTAGTGGGTCCGGAGGGAATCAGCCCCAGCATTTT. Residues: CASSGSGGNQPQHF.

V gene TRBV7-2 combines with J gene TRBJ1-5; 8 bases fit TRBD1. Germline V gene lookup returns CDR1 SGHTA and CDR2 FQGNSA. The CDR3 covers 13 residues. Germline trimming cut 5 bases from V and 5 bases from J; bases unmatched to any gene: 2. CDR3 protein: CASSPDRDQPQHF. In DNA form, the CDR3 reads TGTGCCAGCAGCCCGGACAGGGATCAGCCCCAGCATTTT.

The chain combines TRBV20-1 with TRBJ1-1, with no clear D. CDR1 is DFQATT and CDR2 is SNEGSKA in the germline V gene (reference sequence). Trimming removed 8 bases at V and 0 bases at J, with 7 bases between. This CDR3 has 11 residues. CDR3 in amino acids: CSLSMNTEAFF. The CDR3 DNA reads as TGCAGTCTAAGTATGAACACTGAAGCTTTCTTT.

This chain links TRBV3-1 (or the pseudogene TRBV3-2) with TRBJ2-7, with D perhaps matching TRBD2 (6 bases). Germline V gene sequence: CDR1 LGHDT, CDR2 YNNKEL (reference sequence). V was trimmed by 11 bases and J by 0 bases, leaving 17 bases between them. CDR3 length: 14 amino acids. As DNA, the CDR3 is TGTGCCTCAGCAGCGGGCCCAAGCTCCTACGAGCAGTACTTC. This encodes CASAAGPSSYEQYF.

This clone was observed once. V gene TRBV5-5 combines with J gene TRBJ2-3; D not resolved. The germline V gene encodes CDR1 SGHKS and CDR2 YYEKEE (reference sequence). The CDR3 has 14 amino acids. Trimming cost V 2 bases and J 4 bases, with 11 bases left between them. The CDR3 here is CASSFTELPDTQYF. DNA for the CDR3: TGTGCCAGCAGCTTCACGGAGCTACCAGATACGCAGTATTTT.

V gene TRBV30 combines with J gene TRBJ1-1; D is unclear. The CDR3 consists of 14 residues. Germline values: CDR1 GTSNPN, CDR2 SVGIG (reference sequence). V lost 4 bases, J lost 4 bases, and 16 bases lay in between. The chain's CDR3 is CAWKSRVDGTEAFF. CDR3 DNA: TGTGCCTGGAAGAGTAGAGTGGATGGCACTGAAGCTTTCTTT. Combining the CDR3 with reference TRBV30 and TRBJ1-1 gives the whole variable domain SQTIHQWPATLVQPVGSPLSLECTVEGTSNPNLYWYRQAAGRGLQLLFYSVGIGQISSEVPQNLSASRPQDRQFILSSKKLLLSDSGFYLCAWKSRVDGTEAFFGQGTRLTVV.